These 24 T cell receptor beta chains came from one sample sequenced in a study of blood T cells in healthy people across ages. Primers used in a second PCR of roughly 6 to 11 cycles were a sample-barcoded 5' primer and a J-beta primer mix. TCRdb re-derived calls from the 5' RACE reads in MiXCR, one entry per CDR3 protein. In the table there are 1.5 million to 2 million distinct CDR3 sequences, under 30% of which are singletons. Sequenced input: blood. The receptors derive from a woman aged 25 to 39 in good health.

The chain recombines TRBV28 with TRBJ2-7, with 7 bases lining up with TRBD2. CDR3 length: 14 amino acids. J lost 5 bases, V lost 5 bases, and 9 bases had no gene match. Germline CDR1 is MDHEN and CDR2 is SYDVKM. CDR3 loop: CASSRGLVSDEQYF. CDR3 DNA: TGTGCCAGCAGTCGCGGACTAGTTTCGGACGAGCAGTACTTC.

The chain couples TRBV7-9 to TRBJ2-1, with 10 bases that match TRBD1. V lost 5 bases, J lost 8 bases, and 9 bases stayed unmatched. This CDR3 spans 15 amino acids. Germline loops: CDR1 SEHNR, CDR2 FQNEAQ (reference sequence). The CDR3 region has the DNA TGTGCCAGCAGCCCTCCCCGGACAGGGGGTTATGAGCAGTTCTTC. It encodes CASSPPRTGGYEQFF.

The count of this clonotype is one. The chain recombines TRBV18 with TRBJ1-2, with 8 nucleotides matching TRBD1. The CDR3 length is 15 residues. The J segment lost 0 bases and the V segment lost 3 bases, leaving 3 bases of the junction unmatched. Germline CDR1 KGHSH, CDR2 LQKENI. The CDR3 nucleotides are TGTGCCAGCTCACCCAGGGGGCAGGCTAACTATGGCTACACCTTC. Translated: CASSPRGQANYGYTF.

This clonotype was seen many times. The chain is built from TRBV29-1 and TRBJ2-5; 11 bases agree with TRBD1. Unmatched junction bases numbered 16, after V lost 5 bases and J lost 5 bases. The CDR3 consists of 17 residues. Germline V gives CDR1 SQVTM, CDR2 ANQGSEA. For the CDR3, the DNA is TGCAGCGTTCTAAGAGGGGTCGGACAGGGGGCGGATGAGACCCAGTACTTC. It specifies CSVLRGVGQGADETQYF.

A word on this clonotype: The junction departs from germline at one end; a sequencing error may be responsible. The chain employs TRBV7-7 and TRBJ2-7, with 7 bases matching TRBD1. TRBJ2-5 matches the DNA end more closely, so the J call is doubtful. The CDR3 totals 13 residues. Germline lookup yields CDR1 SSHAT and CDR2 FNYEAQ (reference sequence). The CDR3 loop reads CASSQDRQGTQYF. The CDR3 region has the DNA TGTGCCAGCAGCCAGGACAGGCAAGGGACCCAGTACTTC.

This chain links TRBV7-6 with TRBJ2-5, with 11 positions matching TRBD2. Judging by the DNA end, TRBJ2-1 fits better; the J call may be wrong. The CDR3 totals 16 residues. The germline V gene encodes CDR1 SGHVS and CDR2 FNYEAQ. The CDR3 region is CASSFLAGGGQETQFF. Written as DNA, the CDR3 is TGTGCCAGCAGCTTTCTAGCGGGGGGTGGCCAAGAGACCCAGTTCTTC.

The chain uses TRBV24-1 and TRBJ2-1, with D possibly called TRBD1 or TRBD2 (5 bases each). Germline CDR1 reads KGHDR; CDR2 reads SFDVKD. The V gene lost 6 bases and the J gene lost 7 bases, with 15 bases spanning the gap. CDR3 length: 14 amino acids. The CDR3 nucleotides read TGTGCCACCAGTCTATCCGGGACCAGGAATGAGCAGTTCTTC. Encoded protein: CATSLSGTRNEQFF.

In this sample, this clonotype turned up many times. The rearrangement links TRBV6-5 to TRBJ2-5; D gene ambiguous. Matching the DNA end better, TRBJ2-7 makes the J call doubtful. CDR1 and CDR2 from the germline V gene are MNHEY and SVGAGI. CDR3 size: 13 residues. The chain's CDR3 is CASSYGVGYEQYF. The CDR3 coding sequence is TGTGCCAGCAGTTATGGGGTCGGATACGAGCAGTACTTC.

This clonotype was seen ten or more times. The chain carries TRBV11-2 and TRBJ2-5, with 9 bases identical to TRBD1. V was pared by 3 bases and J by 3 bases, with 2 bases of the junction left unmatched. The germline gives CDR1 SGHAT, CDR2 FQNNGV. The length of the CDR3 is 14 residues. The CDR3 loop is CASSFRTGEETQYF. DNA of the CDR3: TGTGCCAGCAGCTTCCGGACAGGGGAAGAGACCCAGTACTTC.

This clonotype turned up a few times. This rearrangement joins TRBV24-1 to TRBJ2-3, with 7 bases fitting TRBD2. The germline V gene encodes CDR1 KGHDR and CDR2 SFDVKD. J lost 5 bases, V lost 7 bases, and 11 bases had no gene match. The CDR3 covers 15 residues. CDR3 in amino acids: CATSSAGLEQDTQYF. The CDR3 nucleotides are TGTGCCACCAGCAGCGCTGGACTAGAGCAAGATACGCAGTATTTT.

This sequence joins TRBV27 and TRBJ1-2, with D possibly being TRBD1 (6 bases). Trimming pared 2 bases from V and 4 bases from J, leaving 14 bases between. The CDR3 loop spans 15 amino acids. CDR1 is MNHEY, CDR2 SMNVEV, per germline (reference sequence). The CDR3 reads CASSLRGGWGYGYTF. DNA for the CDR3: TGTGCCAGCAGTTTACGGGGGGGCTGGGGCTATGGCTACACCTTC.

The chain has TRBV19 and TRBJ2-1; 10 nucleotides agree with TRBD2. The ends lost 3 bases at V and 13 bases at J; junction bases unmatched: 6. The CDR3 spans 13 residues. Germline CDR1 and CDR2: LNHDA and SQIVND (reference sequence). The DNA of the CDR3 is TGTGCCAGTAGTATTGGGGCTAGCGGGAGACAGTTCTTC. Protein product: CASSIGASGRQFF.

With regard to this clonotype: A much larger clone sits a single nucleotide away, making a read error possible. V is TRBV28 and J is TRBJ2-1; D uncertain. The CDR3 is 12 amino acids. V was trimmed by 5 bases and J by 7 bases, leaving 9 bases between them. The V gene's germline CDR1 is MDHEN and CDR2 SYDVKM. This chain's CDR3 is CASSAMRNEQFF. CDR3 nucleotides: TGTGCCAGCAGTGCCATGAGAAATGAGCAGTTCTTC. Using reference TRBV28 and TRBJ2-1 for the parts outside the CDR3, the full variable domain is DVKVTQSSRYLVKRTGEKVFLECVQDMDHENMFWYRQDPGLGLRLIYFSYDVKMKEKGDIPEGYSVSREKKERFSLILESASTNQTSMYLCASSAMRNEQFFGPGTRLTVL.

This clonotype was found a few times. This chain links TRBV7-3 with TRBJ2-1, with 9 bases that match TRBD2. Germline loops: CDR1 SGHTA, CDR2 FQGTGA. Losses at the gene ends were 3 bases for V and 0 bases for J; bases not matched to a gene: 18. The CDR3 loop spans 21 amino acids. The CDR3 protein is CASSFHPTSGVPENSYNEQFF. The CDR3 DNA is TGTGCCAGCAGCTTCCATCCGACTAGCGGTGTACCGGAAAACTCCTACAATGAGCAGTTCTTC.

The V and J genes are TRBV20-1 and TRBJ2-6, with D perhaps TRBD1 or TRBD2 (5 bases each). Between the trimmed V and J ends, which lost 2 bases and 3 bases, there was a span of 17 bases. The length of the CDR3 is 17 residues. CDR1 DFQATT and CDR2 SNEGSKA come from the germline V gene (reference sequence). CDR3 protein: CSARPTDYAGGANVLTF. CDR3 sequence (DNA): TGCAGTGCTAGACCGACAGATTATGCGGGTGGGGCCAACGTCCTGACTTTC.

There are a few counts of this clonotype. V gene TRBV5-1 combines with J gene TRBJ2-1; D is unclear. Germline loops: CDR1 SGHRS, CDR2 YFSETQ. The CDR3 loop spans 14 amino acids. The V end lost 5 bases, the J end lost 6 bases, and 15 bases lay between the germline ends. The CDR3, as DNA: TGCGCCAGCAGGGAAGCCCCGACGGGCAATGAGCAGTTCTTC. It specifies CASREAPTGNEQFF.

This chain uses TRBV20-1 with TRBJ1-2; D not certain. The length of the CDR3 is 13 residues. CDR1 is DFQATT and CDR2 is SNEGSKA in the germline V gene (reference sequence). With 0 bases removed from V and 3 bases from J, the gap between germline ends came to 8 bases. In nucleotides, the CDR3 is TGCAGTGCTAGAGAGTCCGGGGACTATGGCTACACCTTC. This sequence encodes CSARESGDYGYTF.

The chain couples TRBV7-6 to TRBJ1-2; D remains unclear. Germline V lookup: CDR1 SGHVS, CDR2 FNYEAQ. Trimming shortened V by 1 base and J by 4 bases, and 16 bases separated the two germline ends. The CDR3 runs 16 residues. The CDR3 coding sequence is TGTGCCAGCAGCTTAGGCGTAGGGAAGATCGCCTATGGCTACACCTTC. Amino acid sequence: CASSLGVGKIAYGYTF.

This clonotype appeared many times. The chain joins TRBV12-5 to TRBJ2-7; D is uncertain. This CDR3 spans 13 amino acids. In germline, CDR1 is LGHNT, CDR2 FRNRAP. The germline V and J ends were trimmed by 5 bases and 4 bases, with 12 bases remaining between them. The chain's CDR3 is CASGPDSLYEQYF. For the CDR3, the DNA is TGTGCTAGTGGTCCTGATTCGCTTTACGAGCAGTACTTC.

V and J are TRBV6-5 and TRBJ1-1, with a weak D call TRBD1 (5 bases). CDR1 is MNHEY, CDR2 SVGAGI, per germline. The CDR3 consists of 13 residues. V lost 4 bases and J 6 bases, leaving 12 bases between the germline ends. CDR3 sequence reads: CASSWSGESEAFF. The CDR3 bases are TGTGCCAGCAGTTGGTCGGGGGAGTCTGAAGCTTTCTTT.

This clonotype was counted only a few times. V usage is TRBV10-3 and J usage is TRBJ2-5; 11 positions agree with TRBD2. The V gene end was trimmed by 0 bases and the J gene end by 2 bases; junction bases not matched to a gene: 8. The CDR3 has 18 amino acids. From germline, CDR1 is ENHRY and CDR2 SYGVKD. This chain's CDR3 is CAISESDSGRARQETQYF. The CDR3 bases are TGTGCCATCAGTGAGTCGGATAGCGGGAGGGCCCGGCAAGAGACCCAGTACTTC.

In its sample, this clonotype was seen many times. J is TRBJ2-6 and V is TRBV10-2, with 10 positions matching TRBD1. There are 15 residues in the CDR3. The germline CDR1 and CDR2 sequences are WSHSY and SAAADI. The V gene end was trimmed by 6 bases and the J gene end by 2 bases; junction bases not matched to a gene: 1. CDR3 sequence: CASRGQGAGANVLTF. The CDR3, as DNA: TGCGCCAGCAGAGGACAGGGGGCTGGGGCCAACGTCCTGACTTTC.

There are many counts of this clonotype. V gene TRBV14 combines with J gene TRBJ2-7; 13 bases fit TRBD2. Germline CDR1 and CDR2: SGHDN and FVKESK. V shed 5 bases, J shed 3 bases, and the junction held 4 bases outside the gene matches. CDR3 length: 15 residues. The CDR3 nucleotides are TGTGCCAGCAGCACCAGACTAGCGGGGGGCTACGAGCAGTACTTC. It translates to CASSTRLAGGYEQYF.

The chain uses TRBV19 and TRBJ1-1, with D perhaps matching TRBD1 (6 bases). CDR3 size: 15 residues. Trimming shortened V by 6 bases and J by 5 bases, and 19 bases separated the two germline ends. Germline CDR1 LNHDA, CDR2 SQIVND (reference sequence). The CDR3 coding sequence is TGTGCCAGTAGGGAAAGGGGGGGCACAGGGACTGAAGCTTTCTTT. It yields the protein CASRERGGTGTEAFF. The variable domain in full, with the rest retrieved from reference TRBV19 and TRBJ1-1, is DGGITQSPKYLFRKEGQNVTLSCEQNLNHDAMYWYRQDPGQGLRLIYYSQIVNDFQKGDIAEGYSVSREKKESFPLTVTSAQKNPTAFYLCASRERGGTGTEAFFGQGTRLTVV.